The clone carrying this T cell receptor beta chain was observed a handful of times. Its specificity is not known. This record comes from a study of high-grade serous ovarian cancer treatment subgroups. Study-level findings and limits: TCR clonal relatedness correlated positively with neoantigen level.

Per the germline V gene, CDR1 is MNHEY and CDR2 is SMNVEV (reference sequence). The V gene lost 3 bases and the J gene lost 6 bases, with 11 bases spanning the gap. The CDR3 covers 13 residues. Data came from immunoSEQ multiplex PCR; TCRdb stores just in-frame clones and leaves some out. The sample lists fewer than 9,500 clones; 50% to 75% were seen once. The tumor samples were collected prior to definitive surgery or chemotherapy. This TCR was sampled from a human donor with high-grade serous ovarian cancer. The sequenced sample was tumor tissue. This chain links TRBV27 with TRBJ1-2; TRBD1 is a possible D gene (5 bases). CDR3 protein: CASSLSGPDGYTF. CDR3 DNA sequence: TGTGCCAGCAGTTTGTCGGGGCCAGATGGCTACACCTTC.